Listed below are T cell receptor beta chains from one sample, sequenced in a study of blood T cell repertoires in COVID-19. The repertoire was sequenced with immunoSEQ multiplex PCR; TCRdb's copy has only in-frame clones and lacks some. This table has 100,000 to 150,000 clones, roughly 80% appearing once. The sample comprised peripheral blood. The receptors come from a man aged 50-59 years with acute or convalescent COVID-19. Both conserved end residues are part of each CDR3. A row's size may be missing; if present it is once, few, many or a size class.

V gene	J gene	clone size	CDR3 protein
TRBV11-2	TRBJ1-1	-	CASSSWTGSKNTEAFF
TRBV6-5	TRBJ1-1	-	CASSLASGTGDQAFF
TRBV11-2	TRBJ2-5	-	CASSRTGTGLEETQYF
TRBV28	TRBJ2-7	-	CASGSLAVSYEQYF
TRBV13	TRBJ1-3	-	CASSLAGPSSGNTIYF
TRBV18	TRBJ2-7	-	CASSPRSGQGASEQYF
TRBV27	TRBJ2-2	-	CASSGRGGGELFF
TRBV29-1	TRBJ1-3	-	CSVEVLDDRSGNTIYF
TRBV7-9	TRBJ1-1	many	CASSLDRPNTEAFF
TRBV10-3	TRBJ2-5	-	CAISESIAGGLDQETQYF
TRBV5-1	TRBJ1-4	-	CASSRDRGSNEKLFF
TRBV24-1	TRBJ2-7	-	CATSGRQGKQYF
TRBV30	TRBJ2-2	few	CAWSRGRGTGELFF
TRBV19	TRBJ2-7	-	CASSRDRVSYEQYF
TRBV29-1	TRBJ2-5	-	CSVEPSGVEETQYF
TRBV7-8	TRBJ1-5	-	CASSHGTLREPQHF
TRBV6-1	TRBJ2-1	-	CASSELSRSSYNEQFF
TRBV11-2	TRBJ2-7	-	CASKLAGGASYEQYF
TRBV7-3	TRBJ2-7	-	CASSPGGVTYEQYF
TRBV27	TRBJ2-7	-	CASSLIAGGLHEQYF
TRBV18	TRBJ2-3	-	CASSLQDRTSTDTQYF
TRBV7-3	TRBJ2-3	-	CASSLLAGEPDTQYF
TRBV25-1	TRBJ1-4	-	CASSNLGGEKLFF
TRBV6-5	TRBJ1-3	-	CASGGVLFSGNTIYF
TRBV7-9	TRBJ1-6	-	CASSFGRDRGLPLHF
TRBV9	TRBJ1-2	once	CASSVGDRGVGYTF